Listed below are T cell receptor beta chains from one sample, sequenced in a study of cytomegalovirus exposure and HLA in healthy donors. The protocol was immunoSEQ multiplex PCR, while the TCRdb copy is restricted to in-frame clones and leaves out a portion. This sample has under 200,000 clones, with 80% to 90% found just once. Source material: PBMCs. The receptors were sampled from a woman in her late teens or twenties in good health and CMV-seronegative. Both conserved end residues are part of each CDR3. Rows may omit the clone size; those that give it use once, few, many or a size class.

>TRBJ2-5|NA|TRBV19
CASSMKTGGTQETQYF
>TRBJ2-7|few|TRBV7-2
CASSRSGRASEQYF
>TRBJ2-2|NA|TRBV7-2
CASSTSGTITGELFF
>TRBJ2-7|NA|TRBV4-1
CASSQDKYRGGGWSYEQYF
>TRBJ2-2|few|TRBV7-9
CASSASGTPNTGELFF
>TRBJ2-5|NA|TRBV14
CASSQEAKGRETQYF
>TRBJ2-5|NA|TRBV28
CASSPGRGAQETQYF
>NA|NA|TRBV7-9
CASSAGQGKNEQYF
>TRBJ2-7|NA|TRBV27
CASSPGIFYEQYF
>TRBJ2-7|NA|TRBV6-1
CASSAWGHFLSYEQYF
>TRBJ2-5|NA|TRBV5-1
CASSLGEGGGETQYF
>TRBJ1-1|NA|TRBV27
CASKGFSNTEAFF
>TRBJ2-5|NA|TRBV27
CASSSVTGQVLQETQYF
>TRBJ2-7|NA|TRBV6-1
CASSPTSGRVEQYF
>TRBJ2-3|NA|TRBV19
CASRPTSGSTDTQYF